The table lists the clone carrying this T cell receptor beta chain with a count of one. Its antigen remains unknown. This entry is derived from a study of OX40 agonist ivuxolimab in advanced cancers. Regarding the study as a whole: The study did not work out the antigen specificity of the expanded peripheral T cells.

Method: immunoSEQ multiplex PCR; TCRdb's copy keeps in-frame clones and lacks some. Of fewer than 25,000 clones listed, approximately 89% were seen once; the top ten hold approximately 9.7%. V was cut by 8 bases and J by 5 bases, with 17 bases left in between. The CDR3 runs 14 residues. Germline CDR1 reads LNHDA; CDR2 reads SQIVND (reference sequence). This TCR was sampled from an adult with an advanced solid tumor such as melanoma, head and neck, liver or kidney cancer. The genes are TRBV19 and TRBJ2-3; D is unclear. The material was CD4+ or CD8+ T cells sorted from blood, obtained in a trial of the OX40 agonist ivuxolimab. The CDR3 bases are TGTGCCAGTGCCGTTGAGAACAGCCGAGATACGCAGTATTTT. The encoded protein is CASAVENSRDTQYF.